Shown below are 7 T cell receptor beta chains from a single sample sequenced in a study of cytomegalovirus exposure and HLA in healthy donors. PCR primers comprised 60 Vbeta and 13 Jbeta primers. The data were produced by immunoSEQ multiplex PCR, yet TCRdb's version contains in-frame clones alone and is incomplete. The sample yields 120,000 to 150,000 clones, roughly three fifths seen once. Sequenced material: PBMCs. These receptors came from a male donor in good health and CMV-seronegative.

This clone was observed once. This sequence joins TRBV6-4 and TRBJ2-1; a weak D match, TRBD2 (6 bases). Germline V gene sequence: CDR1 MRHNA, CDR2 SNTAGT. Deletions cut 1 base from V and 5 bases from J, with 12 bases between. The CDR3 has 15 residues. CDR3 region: CASSDFGGANNEQFF. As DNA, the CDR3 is TGTGCCAGCAGTGACTTCGGCGGGGCTAACAATGAGCAGTTCTTC.

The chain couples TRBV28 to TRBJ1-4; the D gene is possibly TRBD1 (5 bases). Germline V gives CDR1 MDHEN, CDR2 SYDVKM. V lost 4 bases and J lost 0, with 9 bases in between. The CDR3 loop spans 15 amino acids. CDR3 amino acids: CASSSSTATNEKLFF. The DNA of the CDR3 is TGTGCCAGCAGTTCGTCGACAGCAACTAATGAAAAACTGTTTTTT.

CDR3 in DNA: TGTGCCAGCTCCGCTGGGGGGTCGGATGGCTACACCTTC. It yields the protein CASSAGGSDGYTF. V gene TRBV18 combines with J gene TRBJ1-2, with D possibly matching TRBD1 (5 bases). This CDR3 has 13 amino acids. CDR1 and CDR2 (germline): KGHSH, LQKENI. Trimming shortened V by 6 bases and J by 6 bases, and 14 bases separated the two germline ends.

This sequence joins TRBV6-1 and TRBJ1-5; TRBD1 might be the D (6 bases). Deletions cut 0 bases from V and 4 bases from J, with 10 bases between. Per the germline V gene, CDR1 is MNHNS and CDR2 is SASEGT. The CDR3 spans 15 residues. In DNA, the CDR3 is TGTGCCAGCAGTGAAGCTAGGGGGAGAAATCAGCCCCAGCATTTT. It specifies CASSEARGRNQPQHF.

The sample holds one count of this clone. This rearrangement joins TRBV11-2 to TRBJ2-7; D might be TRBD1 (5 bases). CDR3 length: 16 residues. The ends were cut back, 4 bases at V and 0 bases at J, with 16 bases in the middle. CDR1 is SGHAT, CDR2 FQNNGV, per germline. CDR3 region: CASSSWPRGSSYEQYF. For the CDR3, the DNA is TGTGCCAGCAGCTCGTGGCCTAGGGGAAGCTCCTACGAGCAGTACTTC.

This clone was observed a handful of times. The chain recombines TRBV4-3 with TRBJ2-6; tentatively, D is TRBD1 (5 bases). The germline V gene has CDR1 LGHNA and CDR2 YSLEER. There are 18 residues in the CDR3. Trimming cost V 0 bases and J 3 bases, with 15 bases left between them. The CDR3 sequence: CASSQERPPGFGANVLTF. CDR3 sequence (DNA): TGCGCCAGCAGCCAAGAGAGGCCGCCAGGGTTTGGGGCCAACGTCCTGACTTTC.

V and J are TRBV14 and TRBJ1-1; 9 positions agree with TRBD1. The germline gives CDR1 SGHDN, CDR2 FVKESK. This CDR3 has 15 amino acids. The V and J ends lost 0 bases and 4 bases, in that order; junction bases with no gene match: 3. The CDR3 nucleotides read TGTGCCAGCAGCCAAGATCCGGGACAGGGCACTGAAGCTTTCTTT. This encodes CASSQDPGQGTEAFF.